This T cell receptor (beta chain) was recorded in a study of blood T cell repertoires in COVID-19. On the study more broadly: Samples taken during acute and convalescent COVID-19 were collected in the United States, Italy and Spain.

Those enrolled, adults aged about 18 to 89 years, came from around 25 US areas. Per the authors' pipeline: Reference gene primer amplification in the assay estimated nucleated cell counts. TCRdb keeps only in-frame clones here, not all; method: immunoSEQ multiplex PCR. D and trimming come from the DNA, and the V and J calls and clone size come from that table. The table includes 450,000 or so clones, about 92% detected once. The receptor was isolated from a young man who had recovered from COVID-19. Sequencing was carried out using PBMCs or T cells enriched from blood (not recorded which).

CDR3 in DNA: TGTGCCAGCAGCGTAGCAGGGACAGGGAGCCCCTACGAGCAGTACTTC. Translation gives CASSVAGTGSPYEQYF. The V gene is TRBV9, the J gene TRBJ2-7; TRBD1 agrees at 9 bases. There are 16 residues in the CDR3. Germline V gene lookup returns CDR1 SGDLS and CDR2 YYNGEE. J lost 2 bases, V lost 0 bases, and 6 bases had no gene match.